The subject of this entry is one TCR beta chain. Its antigen is not known. This record comes from a study of beta chain features in type 1 diabetes. Study overall: Patients shared similar age, gender and cell yields with healthy donors.

Study results and caveats: VDJ junctions from patients with type 1 diabetes contained fewer insertions and more deletions. There was a possibility that cDNA sequencing over-represented cells with high TCR expression. TCRB CDR3 length was moderately but significantly reduced in all four CD4+ subsets of Type 1 diabetes patients.

The whole isolated RNA underwent reverse transcription, so sequencing captured expressed TCRB transcripts. The assay was immunoSEQ multiplex PCR, and TCRdb's table has in-frame clones only and misses some. The sample contains fewer than 300,000 clones, roughly 11% of which appear only once. Germline V gene data show CDR1 as MNHNY and CDR2 as SVGAGI (reference sequence). CDR3 length: 15 amino acids. Trimming stripped 6 bases from V and 1 base from J, with 13 bases between. The receptor comes from a man younger than 45 with type 1 diabetes. Sequenced sample: naive CD4+ T cells from blood. This rearrangement joins TRBV6-6 to TRBJ1-3, with a possible D match to TRBD1 (5 bases). The CDR3: CASRNTGDSGNTIYF. For the CDR3, the DNA is TGTGCCAGCAGAAACACAGGCGATTCTGGAAACACCATATATTTT.